The 29 T cell receptor beta chains below all came from one sample that was sequenced in a study. TCRdb itself ran the RT-PCR reads through MiXCR, one entry per CDR3 protein. The sample lists about 680,000 distinct CDR3 sequences; approximately 15% were seen once. Input material: memory CD4+ T cells from blood. These receptors were obtained from a female donor in good health, serving as a healthy control.

V gene TRBV9 combines with J gene TRBJ2-7; 14 nucleotides align to TRBD2. The CDR3 is 16 amino acids. The germline V gene encodes CDR1 SGDLS and CDR2 YYNGEE. V shed 3 bases, J shed 6 bases, and the junction held 8 bases outside the gene matches. The CDR3 DNA reads as TGTGCCAGCAGCGAACAGGGACTAGCGGGAGATGGCGAGCAGTACTTC. This codes for CASSEQGLAGDGEQYF.

The chain recombines TRBV5-1 with TRBJ1-5; the match to TRBD1 covers 11 bases. Germline CDR1 reads SGHRS; CDR2 reads YFSETQ. The ends lost 0 bases at V and 6 bases at J; junction bases unmatched: 5. The CDR3 extends over 16 amino acids. The CDR3 spells CASSLGTGGAGQPQHF. The CDR3 nucleotides read TGCGCCAGCAGCTTGGGGACAGGGGGCGCGGGTCAGCCCCAGCATTTT.

This clonotype was counted ten times or more. The J gene is TRBJ1-5, the V gene TRBV6-1, with 9 nucleotides matching TRBD1. CDR1 and CDR2 from the germline V gene are MNHNS and SASEGT. Trimming at V came to 5 bases and at J to 3 bases, leaving 8 bases not matched to a gene. CDR3 length equals 16 residues. The CDR3 sequence: CASSPTGGRDNQPQHF. As DNA, the CDR3 is TGTGCCAGCAGTCCCACAGGGGGCAGGGACAATCAGCCCCAGCATTTT.

This clonotype was found a few times. The V gene is TRBV5-1, the J gene TRBJ1-2, with TRBD1 matching over 7 bases. The CDR3 extends over 14 amino acids. Losses at the gene ends were 0 bases for V and 14 bases for J; bases not matched to a gene: 13. Germline values: CDR1 SGHRS, CDR2 YFSETQ. The CDR3, as DNA: TGCGCCAGCAGCTTGGAGGGTCGGGACAGCCCTTTGACCTTC. Residues: CASSLEGRDSPLTF.

The J gene is TRBJ2-1, the V gene TRBV20-1, with 12 bases that match TRBD2. CDR1 and CDR2 from the germline V gene are DFQATT and SNEGSKA (reference sequence). CDR3 size: 13 residues. The J segment lost 9 bases and the V segment lost 2 bases, leaving 2 bases of the junction unmatched. The CDR3, as DNA: TGCAGTGCTAGACTAGCGGGGGGGGCTGAGCAGTTCTTC. This encodes CSARLAGGAEQFF.

This clonotype was seen a handful of times. The chain employs TRBV7-8 and TRBJ1-1, with D unclear. Germline V gene lookup returns CDR1 SGHVS and CDR2 FQNEAQ. This CDR3 contains 14 residues. V shed 3 bases and J shed 6 bases, with 14 bases lying between them. As DNA, the CDR3 is TGTGCCAGCAGCTTGGCAAGGGTAGTAGCTGAAGCTTTCTTT. Its translation: CASSLARVVAEAFF.

The chain couples TRBV6-6 to TRBJ2-7; no firm D call. From germline, CDR1 is MNHNY and CDR2 SVGAGI (reference sequence). V lost 4 bases to trimming and J lost 0 bases, with 13 bases between them. The CDR3 runs to 15 residues. Here the CDR3 reads CASSSHGGFSYEQYF. The DNA of the CDR3 is TGTGCCAGCAGTTCTCACGGTGGGTTCTCCTACGAGCAGTACTTC.

This clonotype was counted many times. The chain recombines TRBV28 with TRBJ2-1; 10 positions agree with TRBD2. The CDR3 extends over 15 amino acids. The V gene's germline CDR1 is MDHEN and CDR2 SYDVKM. Trimming at V came to 6 bases and at J to 5 bases, leaving 7 bases not matched to a gene. The CDR3 region is CASRTGTSANNEQFF. In DNA, the CDR3 is TGTGCCAGCAGGACCGGGACTAGCGCAAACAATGAGCAGTTCTTC.

This chain uses TRBV10-3 with TRBJ2-2; D unresolved. V was pared by 11 bases and J by 0 bases, with 10 bases between. There are 13 residues in the CDR3. Germline CDR1 reads ENHRY; CDR2 reads SYGVKD. CDR3 protein: CAAEYTNTGELFF. Here the CDR3 DNA reads TGTGCCGCCGAATATACGAACACCGGGGAGCTGTTTTTT.

This chain links TRBV4-2 with TRBJ1-2; D gene unclear. CDR1 is LGHNA and CDR2 is YNFKEQ in the germline V gene. V lost 4 bases to trimming and J lost 4 bases, with 13 bases between them. This CDR3 is 14 amino acids long. The DNA of the CDR3 is TGTGCCAGCAGCCCCTCGGGGATCGGCTATGGCTACACCTTC. Translated, it gives CASSPSGIGYGYTF.

This clonotype was seen repeatedly, ten times or more. CDR3: CASSVQLMNTEAFF. DNA of the CDR3: TGCGCCAGCAGTGTACAGCTCATGAACACTGAAGCTTTCTTT. This sequence joins TRBV5-1 and TRBJ1-1; no clear D gene. Germline V gene sequence: CDR1 SGHRS, CDR2 YFSETQ. Trimming took off 5 bases at V and 0 bases at J, with 11 bases between the two ends. The CDR3 has 14 amino acids.

The chain links TRBV20-1 to TRBJ2-7; 7 nucleotides match TRBD2. J gave up 7 bases and V 3 bases, and 15 bases lay outside the gene matches. The CDR3 is 15 residues long. Germline CDR1 and CDR2: DFQATT and SNEGSKA (reference sequence). CDR3 sequence reads: CSARKTREGRGEQYF. DNA of the CDR3: TGCAGTGCTAGGAAAACGAGGGAGGGCCGGGGGGAGCAGTACTTC.

This sequence joins TRBV12-3 or TRBV12-4 and TRBJ2-1; possibly TRBD1 for D (5 bases). V lost 6 bases and J 0 bases, leaving 15 bases between the germline ends. This CDR3 is 16 amino acids long. The CDR3 here is CASRPGPQGSYNEQFF. As DNA, the CDR3 is TGTGCCAGCAGACCGGGCCCTCAGGGCTCCTACAATGAGCAGTTCTTC.

The rearrangement joins TRBV30 to TRBJ2-7; D call uncertain. The length of the CDR3 is 13 residues. V gave up 3 bases and J gave up 4 bases, with 13 bases separating them. Per germline, CDR1 GTSNPN and CDR2 SVGIG (reference sequence). CDR3: CAWSEETVYEQYF. CDR3 DNA: TGTGCCTGGAGCGAAGAAACGGTTTACGAGCAGTACTTC.

The CDR3 loop is CASSRLGTGELFF. The CDR3 DNA sequence: TGTGCCAGCAGCAGGCTGGGCACCGGGGAGCTGTTTTTT. This chain uses TRBV6-1 with TRBJ2-2, with D hard to call. The CDR3 runs 13 residues. Trimming took 6 bases from V and 4 from J, leaving 9 bases between them. Germline lookup yields CDR1 MNHNS and CDR2 SASEGT.

This clonotype was found a few times. V and J are TRBV11-3 and TRBJ1-1; 9 bases fit TRBD1. The ends lost 5 bases at V and 1 base at J; junction bases unmatched: 8. The CDR3 has 16 amino acids. The germline CDR1 and CDR2 sequences are SGHNT and YENEEA. The CDR3 region has the DNA TGTGCCAGCAGCGCGGGACAGGGAGATGGGAACACTGAAGCTTTCTTT. Amino acids: CASSAGQGDGNTEAFF.

V is TRBV7-9 and J is TRBJ2-4, with D perhaps given as TRBD1 or TRBD2 (5 bases each). The germline CDR1 and CDR2 sequences are SEHNR and FQNEAQ (reference sequence). V shed 5 bases and J shed 9 bases, with 14 bases lying between them. This CDR3 has 13 amino acids. The CDR3 DNA sequence: TGTGCCAGCAGCAATCCCGGGACCGCCATTCAGTACTTC. As protein: CASSNPGTAIQYF.

In its sample, this clonotype was seen a few times. The chain recombines TRBV10-3 with TRBJ1-2; D uncertain. There are 14 residues in the CDR3. V was trimmed by 2 bases and J by 4 bases, leaving 11 bases between them. Germline V CDR1 and CDR2: ENHRY, SYGVKD. Here the CDR3 reads CAISEKRDTYGYTF. In DNA, the CDR3 is TGTGCCATCAGTGAGAAGAGAGATACCTATGGCTACACCTTC.

J is TRBJ2-2 and V is TRBV5-1; 7 bases are shared with TRBD1. Losses at the gene ends were 4 bases for V and 4 bases for J; bases not matched to a gene: 13. Germline V gene sequence: CDR1 SGHRS, CDR2 YFSETQ. The CDR3 runs to 17 residues. DNA for the CDR3: TGCGCCAGCAGCCTCGTTGGCAGGGGGTCTTTCACCGGGGAGCTGTTTTTT. Encoded protein: CASSLVGRGSFTGELFF.

This clonotype has a count of ten or more. V and J are TRBV29-1 and TRBJ1-1, with 8 bases that match TRBD1. The length of the CDR3 is 14 residues. V dropped 7 bases and J dropped 4; count of bases not matched to a gene: 11. Germline V gives CDR1 SQVTM, CDR2 ANQGSEA. The CDR3 nucleotides are TGCAGCGCTTCGGGATCAGGGGGCGGCACTGAAGCTTTCTTT. Its translation is CSASGSGGGTEAFF. Variable domain in full (rest from reference TRBV29-1 and TRBJ1-1): SAVISQKPSRDICQRGTSLTIQCQVDSQVTMMFWYRQQPGQSLTLIATANQGSEATYESGFVIDKFPISRPNLTFSTLTVSNMSPEDSSIYLCSASGSGGGTEAFFGQGTRLTVV.

Many counts were recorded for this clonotype. The rearrangement links TRBV4-3 to TRBJ2-1; D ambiguous. The CDR3 runs to 13 residues. Germline V lookup: CDR1 LGHNA, CDR2 YSLEER. Trimming removed 0 bases at V and 13 bases at J, with 13 bases between. CDR3 in amino acids: CASSQDSEHFQFF. In DNA form, the CDR3 reads TGCGCCAGCAGCCAAGATTCTGAACACTTCCAGTTCTTC.

There are many counts of this clonotype. This chain joins TRBV10-2 and TRBJ2-1; D is uncertain. CDR3 size: 13 residues. The V and J ends lost 2 bases and 10 bases respectively, with 12 bases between them. Germline loops: CDR1 WSHSY, CDR2 SAAADI. CDR3 protein: CASSETILGEQFF. CDR3 bases: TGCGCCAGCAGTGAGACGATTCTCGGGGAGCAGTTCTTC.

This clonotype was recorded many times. The V and J genes are TRBV4-2 and TRBJ1-1; D possibly corresponds to TRBD1 (6 bases). The CDR3 covers 14 residues. Germline-derived CDR1 and CDR2 are LGHNA and YNFKEQ. Trimming removed 8 bases at V and 2 bases at J, with 15 bases between. This CDR3 is CASGWPGVNTEAFF. CDR3 in DNA: TGTGCCAGCGGGTGGCCAGGGGTTAACACTGAAGCTTTCTTT.

This clonotype was seen repeatedly, ten times or more. The chain has TRBV12-3 or TRBV12-4 and TRBJ2-1, with 9 positions matching TRBD2. V was clipped by 8 bases and J by 10 bases; unmatched bases: 6. The CDR3 extends over 12 amino acids. CDR3 in amino acids: CASLAGAREQFF. CDR3 DNA sequence: TGTGCCAGCTTAGCGGGAGCCCGGGAGCAGTTCTTC.

This chain links TRBV6-9 with TRBJ2-7, with D perhaps TRBD1 (5 bases). The germline V gene encodes CDR1 MNHGY and CDR2 SVAAGI. V lost 6 bases to trimming and J lost 6 bases, with 12 bases between them. This CDR3 region has 12 residues. The DNA for the CDR3 is TGTGCCAGCAGCGACAGTACTTGCGAGCAGTACTTC. It specifies CASSDSTCEQYF.

CDR3 region: CASKGGPPYNEQFF. CDR3 coding DNA: TGTGCCAGCAAAGGAGGGCCGCCCTACAATGAGCAGTTCTTC. The J gene is TRBJ2-1, the V gene TRBV12-3 or TRBV12-4; possible D gene TRBD2, 6 bases. The germline V and J ends were trimmed by 7 bases and 2 bases, with 12 bases remaining between them. The CDR3 has 14 amino acids.

This clonotype appeared many times. The chain has TRBV29-1 and TRBJ2-7; D gene uncertain. This CDR3 contains 13 residues. Germline V gene lookup returns CDR1 SQVTM and CDR2 ANQGSEA. With 4 bases removed from V and 2 bases from J, the gap between germline ends came to 12 bases. CDR3 residues: CSVAPELAYEQYF. The DNA of the CDR3 is TGCAGCGTTGCGCCAGAACTTGCCTACGAGCAGTACTTC.

This rearrangement joins TRBV18 to TRBJ1-6; perhaps TRBD1 as D (6 bases). V lost 6 bases to trimming and J lost 9 bases, with 15 bases between them. The CDR3 spans 14 residues. Germline V gives CDR1 KGHSH, CDR2 LQKENI. CDR3 region: CASSVQGDGSPLHF. The CDR3, as DNA: TGTGCCAGCTCCGTACAGGGCGATGGTTCACCCCTCCACTTT.

This clonotype was detected ten times or more. The chain uses TRBV24-1 and TRBJ2-2; TRBD1 is a possible D gene (5 bases). Trimming took off 9 bases at V and 4 bases at J, with 14 bases between the two ends. CDR3 length: 14 amino acids. Per germline, CDR1 KGHDR and CDR2 SFDVKD. As DNA, the CDR3 is TGTGCCACCGCCGGGCAGGGCGCCACCGGGGAGCTGTTTTTT. It codes for CATAGQGATGELFF.